What follows describes a single T cell receptor beta chain. The source of the sample is a study of T cell changes during pregnancy in multiple sclerosis. Measured with immunoSEQ multiplex PCR; TCRdb has only the in-frame clones, and not every one. The sample holds 69,000 or so clones, roughly 90% seen once. Germline CDR1 MGHRA, CDR2 YSYEKL. Trimming removed 3 bases from V and 5 bases from J; junction bases left unmatched: 4. The CDR3 runs to 14 residues. This chain links TRBV4-1 with TRBJ1-3; the match to TRBD1 covers 7 bases. Sequenced here: CD4+ T cells from peripheral blood mononuclear cells, sampled in the third trimester of pregnancy. This sequence originates from a female donor in good health, enrolled as a control in a pregnancy study. CDR3 sequence (DNA): TGCGCCAGCAGCCAGCCGGGACAGCGAAACACCATATATTTT. Its translation is CASSQPGQRNTIYF.